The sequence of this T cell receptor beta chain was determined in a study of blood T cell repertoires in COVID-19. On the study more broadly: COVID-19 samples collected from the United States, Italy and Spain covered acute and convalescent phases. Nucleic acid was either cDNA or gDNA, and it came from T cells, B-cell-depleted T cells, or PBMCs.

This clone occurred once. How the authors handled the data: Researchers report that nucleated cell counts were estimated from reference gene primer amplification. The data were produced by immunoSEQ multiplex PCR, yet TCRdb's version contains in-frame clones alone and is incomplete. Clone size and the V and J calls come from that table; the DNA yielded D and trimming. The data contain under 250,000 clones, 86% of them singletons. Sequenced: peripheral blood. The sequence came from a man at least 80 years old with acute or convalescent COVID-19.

This chain's CDR3 is CASRRDNYSNQPQHF. CDR3 bases: TGTGCCAGCAGAAGGGACAATTATAGCAATCAGCCCCAGCATTTT. This chain connects TRBV6-5 to TRBJ1-5; D is perhaps TRBD1 (6 bases). The CDR3 loop spans 15 amino acids. Between the trimmed V and J ends, which lost 6 bases and 0 bases, there was a span of 12 bases. Looked up from germline, CDR1 is MNHEY and CDR2 is SVGAGI.